The sequence of this T cell receptor beta chain was determined in a study of T cell repertoires in cytomegalovirus infection. Across the study: CMV infection together with matching HLA type was indicated by public TCR beta signatures.

Via MiXCR, TCRdb re-called the reads, giving one row per CDR3 protein. The sample has more than 400,000 distinct CDR3 sequences, approximately 26% seen once. The J segment lost 5 bases and the V segment lost 6 bases, leaving 3 bases of the junction unmatched. The CDR3 sequence is 14 residues long. Regarding this clonotype: Antigen: not known.

Study observations and caveats: Carriers of CMV and the relevant HLA type were discriminated by public TCR beta frequency. CMV-specific HLA-C-restricted TCR beta clonotypes dominated the ex vivo response.

Sequencing used PBMCs. The chain combines TRBV12-3 or TRBV12-4 with TRBJ2-5; 13 bases map to TRBD2. This TCR came from a human donor in good health (CMV status not recorded). Some clones in this sample may be carry-over from other donors' samples. CDR3 loop: CASRVLAGGETQYF. The CDR3 DNA reads TGTGCCAGCAGGGTACTAGCGGGAGGGGAGACCCAGTACTTC.